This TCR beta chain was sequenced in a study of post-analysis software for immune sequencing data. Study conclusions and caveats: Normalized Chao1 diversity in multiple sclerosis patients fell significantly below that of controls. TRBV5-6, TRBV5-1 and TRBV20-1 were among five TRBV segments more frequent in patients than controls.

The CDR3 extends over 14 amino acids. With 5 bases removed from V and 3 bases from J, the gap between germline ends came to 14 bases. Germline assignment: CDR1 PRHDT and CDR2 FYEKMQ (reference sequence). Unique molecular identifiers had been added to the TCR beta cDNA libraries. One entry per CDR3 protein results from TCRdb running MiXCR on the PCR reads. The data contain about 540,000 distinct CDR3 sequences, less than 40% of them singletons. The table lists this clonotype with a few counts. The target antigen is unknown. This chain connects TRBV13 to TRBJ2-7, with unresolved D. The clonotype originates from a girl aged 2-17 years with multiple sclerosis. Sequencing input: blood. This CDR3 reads CASSASRRDYEQYF. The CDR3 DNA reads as TGTGCCAGCAGCGCCTCGAGAAGAGACTACGAGCAGTACTTC.